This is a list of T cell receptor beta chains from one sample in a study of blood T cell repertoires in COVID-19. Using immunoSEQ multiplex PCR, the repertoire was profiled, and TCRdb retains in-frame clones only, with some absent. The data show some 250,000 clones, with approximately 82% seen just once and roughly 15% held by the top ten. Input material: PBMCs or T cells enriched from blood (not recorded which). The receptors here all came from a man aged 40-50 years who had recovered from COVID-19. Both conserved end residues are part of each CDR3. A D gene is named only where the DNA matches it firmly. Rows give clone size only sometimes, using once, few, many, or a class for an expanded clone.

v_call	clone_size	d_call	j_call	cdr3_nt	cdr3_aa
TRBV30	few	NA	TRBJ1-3	TGTGCCTGGATTGACAGGAGCTCTGGAAACACCATATATTTT	CAWIDRSSGNTIYF
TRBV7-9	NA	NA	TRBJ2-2	TGTGCCAGCAGCCGATCTACAGGAGTCTTTTACACCGGGGAGCTGTTTTTT	CASSRSTGVFYTGELFF
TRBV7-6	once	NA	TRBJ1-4	TGTGCCAGCAGCTCCTATCGGGGATCTAATGAAAAACTGTTTTTT	CASSSYRGSNEKLFF
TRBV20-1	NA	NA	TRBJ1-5	TGCAGTGCTAGCGGGAATCAGCCCCAGCATTTT	CSASGNQPQHF
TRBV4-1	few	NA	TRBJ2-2	TGCGCCAGCAGCCTTGGAGGGCCTGACACCGGGGAGCTGTTTTTT	CASSLGGPDTGELFF
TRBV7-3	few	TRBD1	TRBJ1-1	TGTGCCAGCAGCCTCAACAGGGGCACTGAAGCTTTCTTT	CASSLNRGTEAFF
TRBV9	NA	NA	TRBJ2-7	TGTGCCAGCAGCGTAGTCCCAGGGTTCGAGCAGTACTTC	CASSVVPGFEQYF
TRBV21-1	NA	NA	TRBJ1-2	TGTGCCGGATCTACTACTGCGGGTGGCTACACCTTC	CAGSTTAGGYTF
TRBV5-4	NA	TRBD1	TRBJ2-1	TGTGCCAGCAGCTTTCCCGAAGACAGGGGTTGGAATGAGCAGTTCTTC	CASSFPEDRGWNEQFF
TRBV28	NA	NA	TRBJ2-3	TGTGCCAGCGGGGGGGATACGCAGTATTTT	CASGGDTQYF
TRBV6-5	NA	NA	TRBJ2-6	TGTGCCAGCAGCGCAGGGGTCTCTGGGGCCAACGTCCTGACTTTC	CASSAGVSGANVLTF
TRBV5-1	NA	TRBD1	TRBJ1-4	TGCGCCAGCAGCCTGGGACAGGCCTCGGAAAAACTGTTTTTT	CASSLGQASEKLFF
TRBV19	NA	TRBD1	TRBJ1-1	TGTGCCAGTAGTATATCCCCGTGGGACAGGGAAGGAGGGAACACTGAAGCTTTCTTT	CASSISPWDREGGNTEAFF
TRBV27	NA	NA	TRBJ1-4	TGTGCCAGCGGGGGGGCGTATGAAAAACTGTTTTTT	CASGGAYEKLFF
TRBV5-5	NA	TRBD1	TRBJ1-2	TGTGCCAGCAGCCGGGACAGGGAGCCCTATGGCTACACCTTC	CASSRDREPYGYTF
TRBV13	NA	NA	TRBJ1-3	TGTGCCAGCAGCTTAGGCTACAGCGGAAACACCATATATTTT	CASSLGYSGNTIYF
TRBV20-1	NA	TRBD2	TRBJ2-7	TGCAGTGCTAGTTATAGCGGGAGAGGCTCCTACGAGCAGTACTTC	CSASYSGRGSYEQYF